This T cell receptor (beta chain) was identified during a study of blood T cell repertoires in COVID-19. Germline loops: CDR1 SGHVS, CDR2 FQNEAQ. Germline trimming cut 5 bases from V and 3 bases from J; bases unmatched to any gene: 3. The CDR3 runs to 13 residues. The table lists this clone with a count of one. In the study's own analysis: Nucleated cell counts were estimated from reference gene primer amplification. The method was immunoSEQ multiplex PCR; TCRdb's version includes in-frame clones alone and lacks a portion of them. The D gene and trimming were derived from the DNA, and the V and J assignments and clone size from that table. The sample includes approximately 170,000 clones, 65% to 85% seen only once; the top ten take approximately 19%.

The sequence derives from a woman in her seventies who had recovered from COVID-19. The material sequenced was peripheral blood. The genes are TRBV7-8 and TRBJ2-5; 7 bases align to TRBD1. The CDR3 DNA reads TGTGCCAGCAGCCTCGGGACAGAAGAGACCCAGTACTTC. Translation: CASSLGTEETQYF.